These T cell receptor beta chains were read from a single sample in a study of beta chain features in type 1 diabetes. The table came from immunoSEQ multiplex PCR; TCRdb's copy has only in-frame clones and leaves some out. Here the sample spans roughly 380,000 clones, less than 20% being singletons. Sequenced: naive CD4+ T cells from blood. These receptors all stem from a young woman in good health. Both conserved end residues are part of each CDR3. The D gene is left open where the match is weak. Only part of the rows carry a size: once, few, many, or a class if the clone is expanded.

J gene	V gene	clone size	CDR3 length	D gene	CDR3 DNA	CDR3 protein
TRBJ1-1	TRBV30	few	13	NA	TGTGCCTGGAGGGGGCAAGGGGACACTGAAGCTTTCTTT	CAWRGQGDTEAFF
TRBJ2-2	TRBV27	NA	15	TRBD1	TGTGCCAGCAGGTGGGGGACAGGGGGCAGGGGGGAGCTGTTTTTT	CASRWGTGGRGELFF
TRBJ1-1	TRBV14	few	13	NA	TGTGCCAGCAGCCCCGGAGGCAACACTGAAGCTTTCTTT	CASSPGGNTEAFF
TRBJ1-1	TRBV5-4	NA	15	NA	TGTGCCAGCAGCTCCCCCGGGTCGGGGAACACTGAAGCTTTCTTT	CASSSPGSGNTEAFF
TRBJ2-2	TRBV5-6	NA	17	TRBD2	TGTGCCAGCAGCCTCCGCCGACTAGCGGGAGTCCCCGGGGAGCTGTTTTTT	CASSLRRLAGVPGELFF
TRBJ2-7	TRBV19	NA	15	NA	TGTGCCAGTAGTATAGGCCTCAGGGGAACCTACGAGCAGTACTTC	CASSIGLRGTYEQYF
TRBJ1-6	TRBV7-8	NA	15	NA	TGTGCCAGCAGAAACGGGGGGCCGAATAATTCACCCCTCCACTTT	CASRNGGPNNSPLHF
TRBJ1-2	TRBV19	few	15	TRBD1	TGTGCCAGTAACCCAGCGGGACAGGGACACTATGGCTACACCTTC	CASNPAGQGHYGYTF
TRBJ2-1	TRBV13	NA	19	TRBD2	TGTGCCAGCAGTTCCTCCGACGGACTAGCAGCTAGCTCCTACAATGAGCAGTTCTTC	CASSSSDGLAASSYNEQFF
TRBJ1-5	TRBV5-1	NA	13	NA	TGCGCCAGCAGCTTGGAAAGGGGTCAGCCCCAGCATTTT	CASSLERGQPQHF